Shown below are 8 T cell receptor beta chains from a single sample sequenced in a study of blood T cells in healthy people across ages. Primed by a sample-barcoded 5' primer and a J-beta primer mix, a second PCR proceeded for about 6 to 12 cycles. From the 5' RACE reads, TCRdb called clonotypes with MiXCR, one entry per CDR3 protein. The sample lists some 290,000 distinct CDR3 sequences, 27% occurring once. Input material: blood. Source of these receptors: a woman aged 70 to 79 in good health.

This clonotype was observed a handful of times. The chain is built from TRBV20-1 and TRBJ2-2; D uncertain. The germline V gene has CDR1 DFQATT and CDR2 SNEGSKA (reference sequence). The CDR3 has 12 amino acids. The ends were cut back, 6 bases at V and 8 bases at J, with 13 bases in the middle. The CDR3 nucleotides read TGCAGTGCAAAGGACCACCTTGGGGAGCTGTTTTTT. Encoded protein: CSAKDHLGELFF.

Note on this clonotype: A much larger clone lies a single base off, so this may be a read error. This rearrangement joins TRBV3-1 to TRBJ2-6; D ambiguous. Germline CDR1 is LGHDT and CDR2 is YNNKEL (reference sequence). CDR3 length: 14 amino acids. The CDR3 DNA reads as TGTGCCAACAGCTCGTACTCTGGGGCCAACGTCCTGACTTTC. As protein: CANSSYSGANVLTF.

CDR3 amino acids: CSAGAWQETQYF. CDR3 nucleotides: TGCAGCGCAGGGGCTTGGCAAGAGACCCAGTACTTC. This chain connects TRBV29-1 to TRBJ2-5; D may be TRBD1 (6 bases). This CDR3 comprises 12 residues. CDR1 is SQVTM, CDR2 ANQGSEA, per germline. Trimming cost V 7 bases and J 2 bases, with 11 bases left between them.

The chain joins TRBV4-3 to TRBJ2-4, with TRBD2 matching over 7 bases. This CDR3 has 17 amino acids. V lost 3 bases and J lost 3; bases outside the gene matches: 11. The V gene's germline CDR1 is LGHNA and CDR2 YSLEER. CDR3 loop: CASSQDPAGVVKNIQYF. CDR3 nucleotides: TGCGCCAGCAGCCAGGACCCTGCGGGAGTTGTCAAAAACATTCAGTACTTC.

The V call is TRBV5-1, the J call TRBJ2-3; possible D gene TRBD2, 6 bases. Per germline, CDR1 SGHRS and CDR2 YFSETQ. This CDR3 is 16 amino acids long. Trimming stripped 4 bases from V and 4 bases from J, with 19 bases between. The CDR3 region has the DNA TGCGCCAGCAGCCAGGCAGGGAGGAGGGTCGCAGATACGCAGTATTTT. This codes for CASSQAGRRVADTQYF.

The gene calls are TRBV7-3 and TRBJ1-1, with D hard to call. Germline CDR1 is SGHTA and CDR2 is FQGTGA. The CDR3 has 15 residues. The ends were cut back, 0 bases at V and 1 base at J, with 9 bases in the middle. CDR3 nucleotides: TGTGCCAGCAGCTTAACGTTCGGGCCGAACACTGAAGCTTTCTTT. Its protein is CASSLTFGPNTEAFF.

This clonotype appeared a few times. An end of the junction does not agree with germline; a read error may underlie this. This chain connects TRBV5-1 to TRBJ2-5; D call uncertain. This CDR3 has 14 residues. The germline V gene has CDR1 SGHRS and CDR2 YFSETQ. The CDR3 loop is CVSSFPLVGETQYF. DNA of the CDR3: TGCGTCAGCAGCTTTCCCCTAGTGGGCGAGACCCAGTACTTC.

This clonotype was counted a few times. This CDR3 is CASSLYRDPLFIQPQHF. The CDR3 region has the DNA TGTGCCAGCAGTTTGTACCGGGACCCCCTTTTTATCCAGCCCCAGCATTTT. The chain employs TRBV28 and TRBJ1-5; D is possibly TRBD1 (5 bases). Between the trimmed V and J ends, which lost 3 bases and 7 bases, there was a span of 22 bases. The CDR3 extends over 17 amino acids. CDR1 and CDR2 (germline): MDHEN, SYDVKM.